These T cell receptor beta chains were read from a single sample in a study of blood T cell repertoires in COVID-19. The assay was immunoSEQ multiplex PCR, and TCRdb's table has in-frame clones only and misses some. The sample carries under 150,000 clones, around 86% recorded once. The sequencing input was peripheral blood. The receptors stem from a man between 45 and 60 years old with active COVID-19. The CDR3 runs from the conserved cysteine through the conserved F or W. A D gene is named only where the DNA matches it firmly. The size of a clone is reported for some rows only, either as once, few or many, or as a class for expanded clones.

DNA	CDR3	V	size	D	J
TGTGCCAGCAGTGAAAACAGGGGAGGTGGCTACACCTTC	CASSENRGGGYTF	TRBV6-4	NA	TRBD1	TRBJ1-2
TGTGCCAGCAGCCGTGACAGGGCGGAAGAGACCCAGTACTTC	CASSRDRAEETQYF	TRBV7-9	NA	TRBD1	TRBJ2-5
TGTGCCAGCAGCCCGGGACAGAATGAAAAACTGTTTTTT	CASSPGQNEKLFF	TRBV3-1/TRBV3-2	NA	TRBD1	TRBJ1-4
TGTGCCAGCAGTTACTCGACTAGCTACGAGCAGTACTTC	CASSYSTSYEQYF	TRBV6-6	NA	NA	TRBJ2-7
TGTGCCAGCAGCTTAGTTCAGGGCCCCACTGAAGCTTTCTTT	CASSLVQGPTEAFF	TRBV7-2	NA	NA	TRBJ1-1
TGCGCCAGCAGCTTGGGGCGACAGGGTCGGGGTGAAAAACTGTTTTTT	CASSLGRQGRGEKLFF	TRBV5-1	NA	TRBD1	TRBJ1-4
TGTGCCAGCCGAAATTCGACAGAGAATGGCTACACCTTC	CASRNSTENGYTF	TRBV6-6	NA	NA	TRBJ1-2
TGTGCCAGCAGCCAAGATGTCGGATGGCGGCGGGAGAACACCGGGGAGCTGTTTTTT	CASSQDVGWRRENTGELFF	TRBV3-1/TRBV3-2	NA	NA	TRBJ2-2
TGTGCCAGCAGTGACAGGGCGGCCGGGGAGCTGTTTTTT	CASSDRAAGELFF	TRBV7-2	NA	TRBD1	TRBJ2-2
TGTGCCAGCGCCCGGGACAGCAATTCTGGAAACACCATATATTTT	CASARDSNSGNTIYF	TRBV9	NA	TRBD1	TRBJ1-3
TGTGCCAGCAGCCTAGGCCAACAGGGGAAGGGGACCCAGTACTTC	CASSLGQQGKGTQYF	TRBV7-2	NA	TRBD1	TRBJ2-5
TGTGCCAGCTCACCTGGAGGGGCCCTATTGGTGTCAGGGGGCGTATATGGCTACACCTTC	CASSPGGALLVSGGVYGYTF	TRBV18	once	TRBD1	TRBJ1-2
TGTGCCAGCTCCCCGACAGGGGATCAGCCCCAGCATTTT	CASSPTGDQPQHF	TRBV18	NA	TRBD1	TRBJ1-5
TGTGCCAGCAGCTTAACTGGGACAGGGTCAGATACGCAGTATTTT	CASSLTGTGSDTQYF	TRBV7-9	NA	TRBD1	TRBJ2-3
TGTGCCACCAGTGATTTGGGACCCCAAAGGGGGAATGAGCAGTTCTTC	CATSDLGPQRGNEQFF	TRBV24-1	NA	NA	TRBJ2-1
TGTGCCAGCAGCTTAGGACAGGGGGCCTACAATGAGCAGTTCTTC	CASSLGQGAYNEQFF	TRBV5-4	NA	TRBD1	TRBJ2-1
TGTGCCAGCAGGACAGGTGCAACTAATGAAAAACTGTTTTTT	CASRTGATNEKLFF	TRBV5-5	few	NA	TRBJ1-4
TGTGCCAGCAGCCTCCCCCGTGGAGGGGGCGGGAATGAGCAGTTCTTC	CASSLPRGGGGNEQFF	TRBV7-9	NA	NA	TRBJ2-1
TGTGCCAGCAACAACAGGGTGGGCACTGAAGCTTTCTTT	CASNNRVGTEAFF	TRBV6-6	NA	NA	TRBJ1-1
TGTGCCAGCAGCGTAGACGGAGGGTTGGCTAGCAATCAGCCCCAGCATTTT	CASSVDGGLASNQPQHF	TRBV9	few	NA	TRBJ1-5
TGTGCCAGCAGCGAGAATCCAGGGTATGGCTACACCTTC	CASSENPGYGYTF	TRBV27	NA	NA	TRBJ1-2
TGTGCCAGCAGCCTGTCTGGAAACACCATATATTTT	CASSLSGNTIYF	TRBV5-4	NA	NA	TRBJ1-3
TGTGCCAGCAGCGCAGACGGGGGGAATGAGCAGTTCTTC	CASSADGGNEQFF	TRBV12-3/TRBV12-4	NA	TRBD2	TRBJ2-1
TGTGCCAGCAGTCCCCGGCAGGCCGAAGTAAGCAATCAGCCCCAGCATTTT	CASSPRQAEVSNQPQHF	TRBV27	NA	NA	TRBJ1-5
TGTGCCAGCCGGCAAACCCACCCAGGAACCCAGTACTTC	CASRQTHPGTQYF	TRBV19	NA	NA	TRBJ2-5
TGTGCCAGCAGCCCAAAAGGCGGGGAGACCCAGTACTTC	CASSPKGGETQYF	TRBV7-9	few	NA	TRBJ2-5
TGTGCCAGCAGCTTAGCTCCGCGACAGGGACCTGGCTACACCTTC	CASSLAPRQGPGYTF	TRBV7-9	NA	TRBD1	TRBJ1-2
TGCGCCAGCAGCAGGGAGGAGACCCAGTACTTC	CASSREETQYF	TRBV5-1	NA	NA	TRBJ2-5
TGTGCCAGCAGCTTATACGGACAGGGGCAGACTGAAGCTTTCTTT	CASSLYGQGQTEAFF	TRBV7-2	NA	TRBD1	TRBJ1-1
TGTGCCAGCAGCACCGACAGCTACAACTATGGCTACACCTTC	CASSTDSYNYGYTF	TRBV2	NA	NA	TRBJ1-2